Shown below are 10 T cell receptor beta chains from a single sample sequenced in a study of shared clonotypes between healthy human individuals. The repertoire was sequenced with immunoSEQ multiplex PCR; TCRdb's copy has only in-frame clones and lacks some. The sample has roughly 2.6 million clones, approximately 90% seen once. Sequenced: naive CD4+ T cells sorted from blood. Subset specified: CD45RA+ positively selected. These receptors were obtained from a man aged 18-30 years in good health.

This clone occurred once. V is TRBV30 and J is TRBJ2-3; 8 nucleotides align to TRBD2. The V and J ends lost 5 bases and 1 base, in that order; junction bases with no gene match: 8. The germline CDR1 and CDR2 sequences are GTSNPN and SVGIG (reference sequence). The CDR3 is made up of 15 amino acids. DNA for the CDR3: TGTGCCTGGGACCTGCGGGGGGCCGGCACAGATACGCAGTATTTT. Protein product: CAWDLRGAGTDTQYF.

The CDR3 coding sequence is TGCGCCAGCAGCTCCGACCTTTTGGGCTCCTACAATGAGCAGTTCTTC. It specifies CASSSDLLGSYNEQFF. The chain recombines TRBV5-1 with TRBJ2-1; D is unclear. Trimming shortened V by 3 bases and J by 0 bases, and 13 bases separated the two germline ends. The CDR3 spans 16 residues. The V gene's germline CDR1 is SGHRS and CDR2 YFSETQ.

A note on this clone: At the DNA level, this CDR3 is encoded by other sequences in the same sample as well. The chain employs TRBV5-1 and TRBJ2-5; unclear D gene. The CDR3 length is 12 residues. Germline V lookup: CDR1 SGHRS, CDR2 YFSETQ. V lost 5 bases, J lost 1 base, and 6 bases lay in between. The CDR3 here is CASRRSQETQYF. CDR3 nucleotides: TGCGCCAGCAGGAGGAGCCAAGAGACCCAGTACTTC.

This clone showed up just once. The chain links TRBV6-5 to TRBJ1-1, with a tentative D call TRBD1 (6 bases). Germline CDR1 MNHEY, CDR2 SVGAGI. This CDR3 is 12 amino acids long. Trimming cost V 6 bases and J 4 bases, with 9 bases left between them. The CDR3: CASRQQGTEAFF. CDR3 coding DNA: TGTGCCAGCAGACAACAGGGCACTGAAGCTTTCTTT.

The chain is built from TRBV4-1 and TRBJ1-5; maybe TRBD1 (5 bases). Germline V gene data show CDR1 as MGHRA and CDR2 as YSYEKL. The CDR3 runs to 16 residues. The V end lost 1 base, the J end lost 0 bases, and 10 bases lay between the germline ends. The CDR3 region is CASSQGGGYSNQPQHF. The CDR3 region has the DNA TGCGCCAGCAGCCAAGGGGGGGGATATAGCAATCAGCCCCAGCATTTT.

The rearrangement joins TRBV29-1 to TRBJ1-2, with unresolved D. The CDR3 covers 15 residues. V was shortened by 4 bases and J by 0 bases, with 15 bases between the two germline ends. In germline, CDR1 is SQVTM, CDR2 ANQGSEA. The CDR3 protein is CSVVTWGSSNYGYTF. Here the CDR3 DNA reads TGCAGCGTTGTGACTTGGGGTTCCTCTAACTATGGCTACACCTTC. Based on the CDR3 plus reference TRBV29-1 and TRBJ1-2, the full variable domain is SAVISQKPSRDICQRGTSLTIQCQVDSQVTMMFWYRQQPGQSLTLIATANQGSEATYESGFVIDKFPISRPNLTFSTLTVSNMSPEDSSIYLCSVVTWGSSNYGYTFGSGTRLTVV.

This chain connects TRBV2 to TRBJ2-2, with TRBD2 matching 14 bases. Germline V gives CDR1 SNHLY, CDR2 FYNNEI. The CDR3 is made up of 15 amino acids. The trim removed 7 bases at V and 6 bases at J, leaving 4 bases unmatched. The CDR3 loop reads CASIPGLAGAGELFF. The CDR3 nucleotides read TGTGCCAGCATCCCGGGACTAGCGGGGGCCGGGGAGCTGTTTTTT.

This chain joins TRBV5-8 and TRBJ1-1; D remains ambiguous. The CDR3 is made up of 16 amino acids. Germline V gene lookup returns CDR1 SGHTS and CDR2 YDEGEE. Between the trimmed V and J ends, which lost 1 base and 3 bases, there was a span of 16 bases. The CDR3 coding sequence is TGTGCCAGCAGCTTGCCTGGCGTCGGCGGGGACACTGAAGCTTTCTTT. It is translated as CASSLPGVGGDTEAFF. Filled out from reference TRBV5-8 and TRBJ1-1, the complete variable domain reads EAGVTQSPTHLIKTRGQQATLRCSPISGHTSVYWYQQALGLGLQFLLWYDEGEERNRGNFPPRFSGRQFPNYSSELNVNALELEDSALYLCASSLPGVGGDTEAFFGQGTRLTVV.

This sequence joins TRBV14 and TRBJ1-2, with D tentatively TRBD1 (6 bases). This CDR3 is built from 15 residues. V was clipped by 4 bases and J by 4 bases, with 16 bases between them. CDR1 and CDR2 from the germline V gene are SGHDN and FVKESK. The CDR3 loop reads CASSRPSGQSYGYTF. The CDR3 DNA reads TGTGCCAGCAGCCGCCCCTCTGGACAGTCCTATGGCTACACCTTC.

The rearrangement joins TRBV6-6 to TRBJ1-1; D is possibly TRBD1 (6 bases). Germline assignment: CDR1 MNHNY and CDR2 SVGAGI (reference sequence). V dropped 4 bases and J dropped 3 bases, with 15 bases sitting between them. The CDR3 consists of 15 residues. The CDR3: CASSFGQGWDTEAFF. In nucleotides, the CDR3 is TGTGCCAGCAGTTTCGGGCAGGGGTGGGACACTGAAGCTTTCTTT.